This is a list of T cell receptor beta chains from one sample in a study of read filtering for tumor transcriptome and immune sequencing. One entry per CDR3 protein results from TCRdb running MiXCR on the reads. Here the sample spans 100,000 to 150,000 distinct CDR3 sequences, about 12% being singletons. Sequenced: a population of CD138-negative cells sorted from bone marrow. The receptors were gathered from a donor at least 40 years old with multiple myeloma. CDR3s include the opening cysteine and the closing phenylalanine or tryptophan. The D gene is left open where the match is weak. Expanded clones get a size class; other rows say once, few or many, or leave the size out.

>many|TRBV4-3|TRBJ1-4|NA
TGCGCCAGCAGCTGGGGGGTCCGCGAAAAACTGTTTTTT
CASSWGVREKLFF
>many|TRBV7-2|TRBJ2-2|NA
TGTGCCAGCAGCTTAGCGGCAACACCCACCGGGGAGCTGTTTTTT
CASSLAATPTGELFF
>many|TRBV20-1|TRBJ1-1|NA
TGCAGTGCTCCCAGGGGCGGGGCCAATCTAAAAATGAACACTGAAGCTTTCTTT
CSAPRGGANLKMNTEAFF
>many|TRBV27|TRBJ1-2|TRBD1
TGTGCCAGCAAGTTTACAGGGGCCGGGGAGTATGGCTACACCTTC
CASKFTGAGEYGYTF
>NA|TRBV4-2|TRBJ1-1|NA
TGTGCCAGCAGCCAAGACAGGGCGTTTTTTAGTAACACTGAAGCTTTCTTT
CASSQDRAFFSNTEAFF
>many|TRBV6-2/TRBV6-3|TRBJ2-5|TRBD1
TGTGCCAGCAGCACGGGACAGAGAAGAGAGACCCAGTACTTC
CASSTGQRRETQYF
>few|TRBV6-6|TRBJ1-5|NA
TGTGCCAGCAGTTACTCCCAGGGACTCAATCAGCCCCAGCATTTT
CASSYSQGLNQPQHF
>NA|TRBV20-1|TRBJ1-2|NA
TGCAGTGTTAGGGGTCTGGTTTCGGCTGATAACTATGGCTACACCTTC
CSVRGLVSADNYGYTF
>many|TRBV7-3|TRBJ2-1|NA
TGTGCCAGCAGCTTAACTTCGGGGGAGGCTCGGAATGAGCAGTTCTTC
CASSLTSGEARNEQFF
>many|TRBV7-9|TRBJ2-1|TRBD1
TGTGCCAGCAGCTTAGCCGGGACAGCCTACAATGAGCAGTTCTTC
CASSLAGTAYNEQFF